The source of this TCR beta chain is a study of memory CD4+ T cells and cytomegalovirus serostatus. General study findings and limits: A US-trained random forest predicted CMV serostatus with median AUC 0.91. Of 150 to 200 reported CMV TCRbeta sequences, roughly 70 were found in memory CD4+ repertoires. Suggested: most of the CMV-linked TCR signature lies in CD4+ memory cells.

Single viable CD3+CD4+CD8-CD45RO+ cells were sorted as the memory CD4+ T cells. Profiling relied on immunoSEQ multiplex PCR, and the TCRdb table lists in-frame clones only, not all of them. The data hold tens of thousands of clones, with around 77% observed a single time. Trimming stripped 3 bases from V and 2 bases from J, with 12 bases between. CDR1 and CDR2 from the germline V gene are SGHRS and YFSETQ. The CDR3 spans 15 residues. This clone occurred a few times. Its antigen is as yet unknown. The chain joins TRBV5-1 to TRBJ2-1; D is possibly TRBD2 (5 bases). The receptor's source is an adult in good health and CMV-seronegative. The sequenced material came from memory CD4+ T cells from blood. DNA of the CDR3: TGCGCCAGCAGCTACAACACCGGGACCTACAATGAGCAGTTCTTC. It encodes CASSYNTGTYNEQFF.